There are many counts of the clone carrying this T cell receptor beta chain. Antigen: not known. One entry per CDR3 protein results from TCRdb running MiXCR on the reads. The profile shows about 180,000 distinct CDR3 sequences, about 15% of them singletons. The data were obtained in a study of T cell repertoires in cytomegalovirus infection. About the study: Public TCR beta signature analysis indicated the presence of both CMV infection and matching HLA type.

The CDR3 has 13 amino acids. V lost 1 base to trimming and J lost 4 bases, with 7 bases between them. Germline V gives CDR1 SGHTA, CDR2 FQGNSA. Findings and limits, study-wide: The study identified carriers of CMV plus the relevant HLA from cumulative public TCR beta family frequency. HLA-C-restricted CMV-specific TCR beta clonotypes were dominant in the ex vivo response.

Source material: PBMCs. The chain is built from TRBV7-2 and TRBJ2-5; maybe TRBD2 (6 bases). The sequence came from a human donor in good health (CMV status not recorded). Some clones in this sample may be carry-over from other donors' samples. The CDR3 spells CASSLVGGETQYF. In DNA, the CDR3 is TGTGCCAGCAGCTTAGTGGGGGGAGAGACCCAGTACTTC.